Following are 17 T cell receptor beta chains from one sample sequenced in a study of radiation and T cells in renal cell carcinoma. The time point: blood 4 weeks post-SBRT, at nephrectomy. Noted treatment: 15 Gy SBRT to primary tumor, nephrectomy 4 weeks later. Assay: immunoSEQ multiplex PCR; the TCRdb copy retains only in-frame clones and omits some. Seen here are 150,000 to 200,000 clones, about nine tenths observed once, and the top ten hold about 11%. The sample consisted of blood, taken from a patient whose treatment included radiotherapy and nephrectomy. Every receptor here comes from a woman aged 45 to 65 with renal cell carcinoma.

This sequence joins TRBV2 and TRBJ1-4; a weak D match, TRBD1 (6 bases). Trimming cost V 7 bases and J 10 bases, with 25 bases left between them. This CDR3 contains 16 residues. Germline V CDR1 and CDR2: SNHLY, FYNNEI. CDR3 sequence (DNA): TGTGCCAGCAACCTGGGGTGGGACATTAGATCAGGAAAACTGTTTTTT. As protein: CASNLGWDIRSGKLFF.

This clone is a singleton in its sample. The chain carries TRBV6-6 and TRBJ1-2, with 9 nucleotides matching TRBD1. Trimming cost V 2 bases and J 8 bases; bases outside gene matches: 3. There are 13 residues in the CDR3. Looked up from germline, CDR1 is MNHNY and CDR2 is SVGAGI (reference sequence). The CDR3 sequence: CASSYGTGQGYTF. CDR3 DNA sequence: TGTGCCAGCAGTTACGGGACAGGGCAAGGCTACACCTTC.

The chain is built from TRBV7-2 and TRBJ2-2; possibly TRBD2 for D (6 bases). The length of the CDR3 is 14 residues. Per the germline V gene, CDR1 is SGHTA and CDR2 is FQGNSA. V lost 4 bases and J 7 bases, leaving 13 bases between the germline ends. The CDR3 protein is CASSSRRGGGELFF. The CDR3 DNA follows: TGTGCCAGCAGCTCCCGGCGGGGTGGCGGGGAGCTGTTTTTT.

This chain links TRBV7-2 with TRBJ2-7; TRBD1 agrees at 7 bases. Germline V CDR1 and CDR2: SGHTA, FQGNSA. V gave up 4 bases and J gave up 7 bases; unmatched junction bases: 19. The CDR3 consists of 17 residues. CDR3 sequence: CASSSTGQHSTMSEQYF. The CDR3 DNA sequence: TGTGCCAGCAGCTCTACGGGACAGCATTCTACGATGTCGGAGCAGTACTTC.

This clone has only one observation. The chain carries TRBV7-3 and TRBJ2-5; weak D call: TRBD2 (6 bases). The CDR3 extends over 13 amino acids. V was clipped by 5 bases and J by 4 bases, with 11 bases between them. CDR1 is SGHTA, CDR2 FQGTGA, per germline. The CDR3 coding sequence is TGTGCCAGCAGCCCCGTCGGGGGAGAGACCCAGTACTTC. It codes for CASSPVGGETQYF.

In regard to this clone: The junction departs from the called germline gene at one end, perhaps through a read error. The gene calls are TRBV7-7 and TRBJ1-3; possibly TRBD1 for D (6 bases). This CDR3 is 13 amino acids long. Per germline, CDR1 SSHAT and CDR2 FNYEAQ (reference sequence). The CDR3 region has the DNA TGTGCTAGCAGCTTAGGGGGAGGAAACACCATATATTTT. Amino acids: CASSLGGGNTIYF.

This chain connects TRBV6-5 to TRBJ2-3; TRBD2 agrees at 12 bases. Germline V gives CDR1 MNHEY, CDR2 SVGAGI. This CDR3 spans 16 amino acids. Trimming removed 4 bases from V and 1 base from J; junction bases left unmatched: 3. The chain's CDR3 is CASSSRLAGGTDTQYF. CDR3 DNA sequence: TGTGCCAGCAGTTCGCGACTAGCGGGGGGCACAGATACGCAGTATTTT.

CDR3 sequence reads: CASSLGAATNEKLFF. The CDR3 DNA sequence: TGCGCCAGCAGCTTGGGGGCAGCAACTAATGAAAAACTGTTTTTT. The chain combines TRBV5-1 with TRBJ1-4, with unresolved D. V was shortened by 0 bases and J by 0 bases, with 6 bases between the two germline ends. The germline gives CDR1 SGHRS, CDR2 YFSETQ. The CDR3 has 15 residues. Combining the CDR3 with reference TRBV5-1 and TRBJ1-4 gives the whole variable domain KAGVTQTPRYLIKTRGQQVTLSCSPISGHRSVSWYQQTPGQGLQFLFEYFSETQRNKGNFPGRFSGRQFSNSRSEMNVSTLELGDSALYLCASSLGAATNEKLFFGSGTQLSVL.

This rearrangement joins TRBV25-1 to TRBJ1-4; 10 nucleotides align to TRBD1. The CDR3 loop spans 16 amino acids. CDR1 and CDR2 from the germline V gene are MGHDK and SYGVNS. V lost 3 bases to trimming and J lost 4 bases; unmatched junction nucleotides: 5. CDR3 DNA: TGTGCCAGCAGTGATCTCGGGACAGGGGATAATGAAAAACTGTTTTTT. Translation gives CASSDLGTGDNEKLFF.

V and J are TRBV4-1 and TRBJ1-6; no firm D call. The V gene lost 1 base and the J gene lost 10 bases, with 14 bases spanning the gap. CDR1 MGHRA and CDR2 YSYEKL come from the germline V gene. The CDR3 length is 15 residues. CDR3: CASSQGVTVGSPLHF. In DNA form, the CDR3 reads TGCGCCAGCAGCCAAGGTGTGACGGTTGGCTCACCCCTCCACTTT.

The CDR3 DNA reads TGCGCCAGCAGCCAAGATATGTCCGGGATGAACACTGAAGCTTTCTTT. As protein: CASSQDMSGMNTEAFF. V gene TRBV4-1 combines with J gene TRBJ1-1; no firm D call. The V and J ends lost 0 bases and 0 bases respectively, with 11 bases between them. The CDR3 is 16 amino acids. Germline V gene lookup returns CDR1 MGHRA and CDR2 YSYEKL.

The chain uses TRBV5-1 and TRBJ1-1; maybe TRBD1 (6 bases). Germline CDR1 and CDR2: SGHRS and YFSETQ. This CDR3 is 15 amino acids long. Trimming took off 8 bases at V and 1 base at J, with 18 bases between the two ends. This CDR3 is CASRSGGISNTEAFF. The CDR3 DNA reads TGCGCCAGTCGCTCCGGGGGCATATCGAACACTGAAGCTTTCTTT.

This CDR3 reads CASSRRLGAVTDTQYF. CDR3 nucleotides: TGTGCCAGTAGTCGTCGTTTGGGGGCTGTAACAGATACGCAGTATTTT. This sequence joins TRBV19 and TRBJ2-3; D might be TRBD1 (6 bases). Trimming removed 5 bases at V and 3 bases at J, with 18 bases between. Germline V gene data show CDR1 as LNHDA and CDR2 as SQIVND (reference sequence). CDR3 length: 16 amino acids. Complete variable domain (other parts from reference TRBV19 and TRBJ2-3): DGGITQSPKYLFRKEGQNVTLSCEQNLNHDAMYWYRQDPGQGLRLIYYSQIVNDFQKGDIAEGYSVSREKKESFPLTVTSAQKNPTAFYLCASSRRLGAVTDTQYFGPGTRLTVL.

The gene calls are TRBV7-9 and TRBJ1-1; tentatively, D is TRBD1 (5 bases). This CDR3 is 13 amino acids long. CDR1 is SEHNR and CDR2 is FQNEAQ in the germline V gene (reference sequence). Trimming removed 3 bases from V and 4 bases from J, with 9 bases in between. The CDR3 here is CASSFSGPTEAFF. The CDR3, as DNA: TGTGCCAGCAGCTTCTCAGGGCCCACTGAAGCTTTCTTT. Full variable domain (outside the CDR3, taken from reference TRBV7-9 and TRBJ1-1): DTGVSQNPRHKITKRGQNVTFRCDPISEHNRLYWYRQTLGQGPEFLTYFQNEAQLEKSRLLSDRFSAERPKGSFSTLEIQRTEQGDSAMYLCASSFSGPTEAFFGQGTRLTVV.

This clone was observed a single time. The rearrangement links TRBV6-6 to TRBJ1-5, with 10 positions matching TRBD1. From germline, CDR1 is MNHNY and CDR2 SVGAGI (reference sequence). The CDR3 consists of 14 residues. V shed 6 bases, J shed 7 bases, and the junction held 6 bases outside the gene matches. DNA for the CDR3: TGTGCCAGCAGCCCGACAGGGGGCAGGCAGCCCCAGCATTTT. It translates to CASSPTGGRQPQHF.

The chain recombines TRBV6-6 with TRBJ2-5; D is unresolved. Germline V gene data show CDR1 as MNHNY and CDR2 as SVGAGI (reference sequence). Trimming left V 1 base short and J 5 bases short, with 8 bases between. This CDR3 region has 13 residues. CDR3 sequence reads: CASSYWLRETQYF. In DNA form, the CDR3 reads TGTGCCAGCAGTTACTGGCTTAGGGAGACCCAGTACTTC.

The V call is TRBV4-1, the J call TRBJ1-2; 10 nucleotides agree with TRBD1. The germline CDR1 and CDR2 sequences are MGHRA and YSYEKL. With 1 base clipped from V and 2 bases from J, the junction kept 10 bases outside the gene matches. This CDR3 is built from 18 residues. CDR3 nucleotides: TGCGCCAGCAGCCAAGGGGTCCCCGGGACAGGGGTAAACTATGGCTACACCTTC. Encoded protein: CASSQGVPGTGVNYGYTF.